This T cell receptor (beta chain) was sequenced in a study of cytomegalovirus exposure and HLA in healthy donors. Study conclusions and caveats: Apart from CMV serostatus, no immune exposure information was available. Some TCR beta chains (around 160 of them) were listed as cytomegalovirus-associated. Cytomegalovirus status was reportedly diagnosed by the classifier with high sensitivity and specificity.

Concerning this clone itself: Its antigen is undetermined.

The V segment lost 4 bases and the J segment 2 bases; nucleotides outside the gene matches: 11. CDR1 and CDR2 from the germline V gene are SGHRS and YFSETQ. This CDR3 comprises 17 residues. The PCR was carried out with 60 Vbeta primers and 13 Jbeta primers. Sequenced by immunoSEQ multiplex PCR; TCRdb stores in-frame clones only, minus some. This sample has around 100,000 clones, with roughly three quarters found just once. The TCR sequence derives from a man aged 40-55 years in good health and CMV-seropositive. Sample: PBMCs. V gene TRBV5-1 combines with J gene TRBJ2-7; 11 bases fit TRBD2. CDR3 protein: CASSPGLAVLLPYEQYF. The DNA for the CDR3 is TGCGCCAGCAGCCCGGGACTAGCGGTACTTCTTCCCTACGAGCAGTACTTC.